This TCR beta chain is from a study of T-cell memory formation after mild COVID-19. Study background: Clusters were largely donor specific.

After 5'RACE with constant-segment primers, TCR alpha and TCR beta cDNA libraries carrying sample barcodes and UMIs were obtained. TCRdb re-derived calls from the 5' RACE reads in MiXCR, one entry per CDR3 protein. The sample has roughly 200,000 distinct CDR3 sequences, around 19% seen once. The CDR3 has 16 amino acids. The V and J ends lost 1 base and 9 bases, in that order; junction bases with no gene match: 6. Germline CDR1 and CDR2: SGHRS and YFSETQ. The rearrangement joins TRBV5-1 to TRBJ2-1, with TRBD2 matching 14 bases. Sequencing was done on a sample of PBMCs or a T cell subset sorted from them (not recorded which). This receptor was identified in an adult woman who had mild COVID-19 (a few samples of this study predate the infection). Cell type and time point are not known. CDR3 nucleotides: TGCGCCAGCAGCTTGCAGGGGACTAGCGGGAGTAGTGAGCAGTTCTTC. Amino acid sequence: CASSLQGTSGSSEQFF.